These T cell receptor beta chains were read from a single sample in a study of T cell changes during pregnancy in multiple sclerosis. Profiling relied on immunoSEQ multiplex PCR, and the TCRdb table lists in-frame clones only, not all of them. The sample includes tens of thousands of clones, around 90% of them seen just once. Here the sequenced sample was CD8+ T cells from peripheral blood mononuclear cells, taken in the third trimester of pregnancy. These receptors were obtained from a female donor with multiple sclerosis, enrolled in a pregnancy study. CDR3s include the opening cysteine and the closing phenylalanine or tryptophan. The order of the fields is V gene, J gene, CDR3 protein.

v_gene: TRBV6-5
j_gene: TRBJ1-6
CDR3aa: CATRTAFNSPLHF

v_gene: TRBV9
j_gene: TRBJ1-4
CDR3aa: CASSVGRAANEKLFF

v_gene: TRBV19
j_gene: TRBJ2-7
CDR3aa: CASNIGGGAHEQYF

v_gene: TRBV11-2
j_gene: TRBJ1-1
CDR3aa: CASSYPRQGSGTEAFF

v_gene: TRBV28
j_gene: TRBJ1-1
CDR3aa: CASSLFFGVPKAFF

v_gene: TRBV5-4
j_gene: TRBJ1-1
CDR3aa: CASSWLPDSRNTEAFF

v_gene: TRBV4-3
j_gene: TRBJ2-5
CDR3aa: CASSQEGGGSQETQYF

v_gene: TRBV4-3
j_gene: TRBJ2-7
CDR3aa: CASSQISGGASYEQYF

v_gene: TRBV7-2
j_gene: TRBJ1-2
CDR3aa: CASSLLQAYGYTF

v_gene: TRBV27
j_gene: TRBJ1-6
CDR3aa: CASSFLRTGTANSPLHF

v_gene: TRBV19
j_gene: TRBJ2-7
CDR3aa: CASSPGQGPYEQYF

v_gene: TRBV7-8
j_gene: TRBJ2-7
CDR3aa: CASSPRGAYEQYF

v_gene: TRBV9
j_gene: TRBJ2-2
CDR3aa: CASSATGKVAGELFF

v_gene: TRBV9
j_gene: TRBJ2-3
CDR3aa: CASSAGTSSTDTQYF

v_gene: TRBV27
j_gene: TRBJ2-1
CDR3aa: CASSQRTSGGPIHNEQFF

v_gene: TRBV7-2
j_gene: TRBJ1-6
CDR3aa: CASSSRDSPNSPLHF

v_gene: TRBV7-3
j_gene: TRBJ2-2
CDR3aa: CASSWLAGNGAGELFF

v_gene: TRBV27
j_gene: TRBJ2-2
CDR3aa: CASSFGGLTTGELFF

v_gene: TRBV6-1
j_gene: TRBJ1-2
CDR3aa: CASSTPGTGYGYTF

v_gene: TRBV19
j_gene: TRBJ2-7
CDR3aa: CASSIGGQFYEQYF

v_gene: TRBV7-9
j_gene: TRBJ2-2
CDR3aa: CASSLGGPTGELFF

v_gene: TRBV5-5
j_gene: TRBJ1-1
CDR3aa: CASSEGTGGTEAFF

v_gene: TRBV10-3
j_gene: TRBJ2-7
CDR3aa: CAISIATGGGYEQYF

v_gene: TRBV6-1
j_gene: TRBJ1-1
CDR3aa: CASRGGELNTEAFF

v_gene: TRBV6-5
j_gene: TRBJ2-3
CDR3aa: CASSKEDWVKDTQYF

v_gene: TRBV7-2
j_gene: TRBJ2-7
CDR3aa: CASSFAGTSGGVWPYEQYF

v_gene: TRBV5-6
j_gene: TRBJ2-2
CDR3aa: CASSLADRGPTGELFF

v_gene: TRBV27
j_gene: TRBJ2-7
CDR3aa: CASSITGLAGGIAYEQYF

v_gene: TRBV9
j_gene: TRBJ1-2
CDR3aa: CASTNNNRGANYGYTF

v_gene: TRBV6-5
j_gene: TRBJ1-2
CDR3aa: CASSFPGDGYTF

v_gene: TRBV27
j_gene: TRBJ1-2
CDR3aa: CASSLSHPLGGGYTF

v_gene: TRBV15
j_gene: TRBJ1-1
CDR3aa: CATSRDPPDRPTWGTEAFF

v_gene: TRBV7-3
j_gene: TRBJ2-3
CDR3aa: CASSLLGGFSTDTQYF

v_gene: TRBV4-3
j_gene: TRBJ1-5
CDR3aa: CASSQGEEGGDQPQHF

v_gene: TRBV7-8
j_gene: TRBJ2-2
CDR3aa: CASSLRSGTNTGELFF

v_gene: TRBV27
j_gene: TRBJ1-4
CDR3aa: CASSPQGDEKLFF

v_gene: TRBV9
j_gene: TRBJ1-1
CDR3aa: CASSVGTGANTEAFF

v_gene: TRBV19
j_gene: TRBJ1-1
CDR3aa: CASSFLTDRARSTEAFF

v_gene: TRBV9
j_gene: TRBJ1-2
CDR3aa: CASSVAEQGGGGYTF